The 8 T cell receptor beta chains below come from one sample, sequenced in a study of Tregs in tolerant kidney transplant recipients. For these TCRs, the target antigens are not known. Profiled with immunoSEQ multiplex PCR; TCRdb holds only in-frame clones, not every one. The sample contains tens of thousands of clones, 70% to 85% of which appear only once. Specimen: Tregs from blood cultured with allogeneic cells. These receptors all stem from a human donor in good health.

The chain has TRBV18 and TRBJ2-5; 11 bases line up with TRBD1. Germline V gene lookup returns CDR1 KGHSH and CDR2 LQKENI. With V trimmed by 0 bases and J by 5 bases, 5 bases remained unmatched. The CDR3 runs to 16 residues. For the CDR3, the DNA is TGTGCCAGCTCACCACCGGGACAGGGGGTTTGGGAGACCCAGTACTTC. It encodes CASSPPGQGVWETQYF.

The chain links TRBV6-6 to TRBJ2-6, with D hard to call. The V gene's germline CDR1 is MNHNY and CDR2 SVGAGI (reference sequence). The CDR3 is 15 amino acids. Trimming removed 6 bases from V and 0 bases from J, with 9 bases in between. The CDR3 region is CASSKSDSGANVLTF. The CDR3 DNA reads TGTGCCAGCAGCAAATCAGACTCTGGGGCCAACGTCCTGACTTTC.

The V and J genes are TRBV5-1 and TRBJ2-2, with D possibly being TRBD2 (6 bases). In germline, CDR1 is SGHRS, CDR2 YFSETQ. The CDR3 loop spans 14 amino acids. Trimming left V 3 bases short and J 1 base short, with 7 bases between. The CDR3 DNA reads as TGCGCCAGCAGCTATAGCGGGAACACCGGGGAGCTGTTTTTT. Translation: CASSYSGNTGELFF.

The rearrangement links TRBV5-8 to TRBJ2-6; D is perhaps TRBD1 (6 bases). Germline CDR1 is SGHTS and CDR2 is YDEGEE. The CDR3 is made up of 17 amino acids. V lost 4 bases and J lost 4, with 18 bases in between. In nucleotides, the CDR3 is TGTGCCAGCAGCCCTAGGGCAGGGGCAGGAGGGGCCAACGTCCTGACTTTC. This encodes CASSPRAGAGGANVLTF.

The sample holds a few counts of this clone. The chain links TRBV10-3 to TRBJ1-1, with D possibly TRBD1 on 5 matching bases. Germline-derived CDR1 and CDR2 are ENHRY and SYGVKD. V was shortened by 6 bases and J by 3 bases, with 11 bases between the two germline ends. This CDR3 is 13 amino acids long. This CDR3 is CAISRQSHTEAFF. As DNA, the CDR3 is TGTGCCATCAGCCGACAGTCCCACACTGAAGCTTTCTTT.

This chain links TRBV6-1 with TRBJ1-2; D is ambiguous. This CDR3 is built from 12 residues. Germline V CDR1 and CDR2: MNHNS, SASEGT. V was trimmed by 8 bases and J by 4 bases, leaving 11 bases between them. The CDR3 sequence is CASGQVPYGYTF. The CDR3 bases are TGTGCCAGCGGGCAGGTCCCCTATGGCTACACCTTC.

This chain uses TRBV4-1 with TRBJ2-7; the match to TRBD2 covers 14 bases. Looked up from germline, CDR1 is MGHRA and CDR2 is YSYEKL. The CDR3 runs 18 residues. V lost 0 bases to trimming and J lost 6 bases; unmatched junction nucleotides: 10. CDR3 sequence: CASSQEVSGLAGGGEQYF. The CDR3, as DNA: TGCGCCAGCAGCCAAGAGGTCAGTGGACTAGCGGGGGGCGGCGAGCAGTACTTC.

The chain combines TRBV7-9 with TRBJ2-3; maybe TRBD2 (6 bases). Germline V gene sequence: CDR1 SEHNR, CDR2 FQNEAQ (reference sequence). The V end lost 5 bases, the J end lost 8 bases, and 11 bases lay between the germline ends. The CDR3 loop spans 12 amino acids. The CDR3 reads CASSQKEGTQYF. The CDR3 DNA is TGTGCCAGCAGCCAAAAGGAGGGTACGCAGTATTTT. The variable domain in full, with the rest retrieved from reference TRBV7-9 and TRBJ2-3, is DTGVSQNPRHKITKRGQNVTFRCDPISEHNRLYWYRQTLGQGPEFLTYFQNEAQLEKSRLLSDRFSAERPKGSFSTLEIQRTEQGDSAMYLCASSQKEGTQYFGPGTRLTVL.